This T cell receptor beta chain is from a study of blood T cell repertoires in COVID-19. With 6 bases removed from V and 7 bases from J, the gap between germline ends came to 10 bases. Per germline, CDR1 SGHTA and CDR2 FQGNSA. CDR3 length equals 13 residues. Profiling relied on immunoSEQ multiplex PCR, and the TCRdb table lists in-frame clones only, not all of them. The data hold some 200,000 clones, with approximately 86% observed a single time. Sequencing was performed on peripheral blood. This receptor was taken from a man aged 65-85 years with acute or convalescent COVID-19. The chain uses TRBV7-2 and TRBJ1-6, with a possible D match to TRBD1 (6 bases). The CDR3 loop reads CASRQGMNSPLHF. Here the CDR3 DNA reads TGTGCCAGCAGACAGGGTATGAATTCACCCCTCCACTTT.